Following are 7 T cell receptor beta chains from one sample sequenced in a study of T cell changes during pregnancy in multiple sclerosis. The protocol was immunoSEQ multiplex PCR, while the TCRdb copy is restricted to in-frame clones and leaves out a portion. The data hold fewer than 75,000 clones, with less than 95% observed a single time. The sequences come from peripheral blood, collected after pregnancy. The origin of the receptors is a female donor in good health, enrolled as a control in a pregnancy study.

A few counts support this clone. V is TRBV2 and J is TRBJ2-1; TRBD1 is a possible D gene (6 bases). Germline assignment: CDR1 SNHLY and CDR2 FYNNEI. This CDR3 has 15 amino acids. V was clipped by 1 base and J by 0 bases, with 7 bases between them. Here the CDR3 reads CASSEDRVSYNEQFF. CDR3 coding DNA: TGTGCCAGCAGTGAAGACAGGGTCTCCTACAATGAGCAGTTCTTC.

V and J are TRBV11-2 and TRBJ1-1; 7 positions match TRBD1. Germline assignment: CDR1 SGHAT and CDR2 FQNNGV. The V gene end was trimmed by 5 bases and the J gene end by 2 bases; junction bases not matched to a gene: 11. The CDR3 sequence is 16 residues long. This CDR3 is CASSTRQGGENTEAFF. DNA for the CDR3: TGTGCCAGCAGCACAAGACAGGGTGGAGAAAACACTGAAGCTTTCTTT.

The chain combines TRBV11-2 with TRBJ2-5; TRBD2 matches 10 bases. The trim removed 3 bases at V and 5 bases at J, leaving 9 bases unmatched. Germline V CDR1 and CDR2: SGHAT, FQNNGV. The CDR3 consists of 16 residues. The CDR3 nucleotides are TGTGCCAGCAGCTTCCTTCTAGCGGGAGAGAGGGAGACCCAGTACTTC. Residues: CASSFLLAGERETQYF.

The chain recombines TRBV6-6 with TRBJ2-1; the match to TRBD2 covers 7 bases. Germline V gene lookup returns CDR1 MNHNY and CDR2 SVGAGI (reference sequence). V trimming: 1 base; J trimming: 9 bases; junction bases outside the gene matches: 12. The CDR3 sequence is 16 residues long. Here the CDR3 DNA reads TGTGCCAGCAGTTACTATAGGGCGGGAGTAGAGGGTGAGCAGTTCTTC. The encoded protein is CASSYYRAGVEGEQFF.

The rearrangement joins TRBV7-2 to TRBJ1-2, with unresolved D. Germline V lookup: CDR1 SGHTA, CDR2 FQGNSA. This CDR3 is built from 13 residues. Between the trimmed V and J ends, which lost 6 bases and 0 bases, there was a span of 8 bases. In DNA form, the CDR3 reads TGTGCCAGCAGTTTGACTACTAACTATGGCTACACCTTC. Amino acid sequence: CASSLTTNYGYTF.

The rearrangement joins TRBV2 to TRBJ2-5, with 13 bases matching TRBD2. This CDR3 has 15 residues. V was clipped by 6 bases and J by 5 bases; unmatched bases: 6. Germline V lookup: CDR1 SNHLY, CDR2 FYNNEI. CDR3 residues: CASRGTSGAGETQYF. The CDR3 coding sequence is TGTGCCAGCAGAGGGACTAGCGGGGCGGGGGAGACCCAGTACTTC.

V is TRBV5-1 and J is TRBJ2-7; D gene uncertain. This CDR3 is built from 13 residues. The V end lost 1 base, the J end lost 0 bases, and 5 bases lay between the germline ends. CDR1 is SGHRS and CDR2 is YFSETQ in the germline V gene. Written as DNA, the CDR3 is TGCGCCAGCAGCTTGCATAGCTCCTACGAGCAGTACTTC. The encoded protein is CASSLHSSYEQYF. Full variable domain (remainder filled in from reference TRBV5-1 and TRBJ2-7): KAGVTQTPRYLIKTRGQQVTLSCSPISGHRSVSWYQQTPGQGLQFLFEYFSETQRNKGNFPGRFSGRQFSNSRSEMNVSTLELGDSALYLCASSLHSSYEQYFGPGTRLTVT.